This T cell receptor beta chain was identified during a study of human T cells and chemical hapten exposure. Broader study findings: TCRs at a frequency above 1 in 1000 stayed unchanged with DPC sensitization.

Unique molecular identifiers were attached to individual cDNA molecules during library preparation. A single record per CDR3 protein comes from TCRdb applying MiXCR to the RACE reads. The table includes approximately 260,000 distinct CDR3 sequences, roughly 7.4% detected once. Time point denoted: pre-sensitization, week 0. Noted treatment: therapeutic diphenylcyclopropenone sensitization with weekly scalp DPC. Blood sampling preceded each patch test application. Every donor had alopecia and was 18 to 70 years old; all were suitable for DPC. This clonotype was picked up a small number of times. Antigen: not known. Trimming cost V 0 bases and J 0 bases, with 10 bases left between them. This CDR3 region has 16 residues. The germline V gene has CDR1 SGHTA and CDR2 FQGNSA.

This sequence originates from a man between 18 and 35 years old with alopecia areata. Some clones in this sample may be carry-over from other donors' samples. This chain joins TRBV7-2 and TRBJ2-3; a weak D match, TRBD2 (5 bases). The material was whole blood, obtained in connection with sensitization to the hapten diphenylcyclopropenone (DPC). DNA of the CDR3: TGTGCCAGCAGCTTAGCGCATACTAGGAGCACAGATACGCAGTATTTT. It yields the protein CASSLAHTRSTDTQYF.